This T cell receptor (beta chain) was sequenced in a study of shared clonotypes between healthy human individuals. Study overall: Used for every donor were three CD4 naive, three CD4 memory, two CD8 naive and one CD8 memory plate.

The assay was immunoSEQ multiplex PCR, and TCRdb's table has in-frame clones only and misses some. The sample has roughly 600,000 clones, nearly 98% seen once. The CDR3 totals 11 residues. Trimming pared 2 bases from V and 5 bases from J, leaving 4 bases between. The germline V gene has CDR1 KGHSY and CDR2 FQNENV. Naive CD8 cells lacked CD45RO, underwent positive selection for CCR7 and left out terminally differentiated effector memory CD45RA+ cells. This clone appeared once. This clonotype originated in a man under 40 in good health. The sample was naive CD8+ T cells sorted from blood. The rearrangement uses TRBV16 and TRBJ2-7; D gene ambiguous. The CDR3 protein is CASSQNHEQYF. The CDR3 nucleotides are TGTGCCAGCAGCCAAAACCACGAGCAGTACTTC.